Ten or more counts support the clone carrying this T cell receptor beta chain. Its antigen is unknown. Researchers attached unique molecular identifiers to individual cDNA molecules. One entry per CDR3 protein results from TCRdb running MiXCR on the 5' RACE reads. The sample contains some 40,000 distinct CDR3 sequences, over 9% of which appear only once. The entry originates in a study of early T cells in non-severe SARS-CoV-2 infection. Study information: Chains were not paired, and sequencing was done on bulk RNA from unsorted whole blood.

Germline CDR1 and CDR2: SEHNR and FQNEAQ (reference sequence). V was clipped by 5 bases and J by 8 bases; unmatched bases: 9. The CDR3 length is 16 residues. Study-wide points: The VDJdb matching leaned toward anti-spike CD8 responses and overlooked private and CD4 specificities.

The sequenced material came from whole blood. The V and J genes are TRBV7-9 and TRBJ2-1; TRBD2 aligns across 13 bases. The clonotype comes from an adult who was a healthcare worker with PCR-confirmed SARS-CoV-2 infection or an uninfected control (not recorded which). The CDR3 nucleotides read TGTGCCAGCAGCCCCGAAGGACTAGCGGGAGTGGATGAGCAGTTCTTC. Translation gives CASSPEGLAGVDEQFF.